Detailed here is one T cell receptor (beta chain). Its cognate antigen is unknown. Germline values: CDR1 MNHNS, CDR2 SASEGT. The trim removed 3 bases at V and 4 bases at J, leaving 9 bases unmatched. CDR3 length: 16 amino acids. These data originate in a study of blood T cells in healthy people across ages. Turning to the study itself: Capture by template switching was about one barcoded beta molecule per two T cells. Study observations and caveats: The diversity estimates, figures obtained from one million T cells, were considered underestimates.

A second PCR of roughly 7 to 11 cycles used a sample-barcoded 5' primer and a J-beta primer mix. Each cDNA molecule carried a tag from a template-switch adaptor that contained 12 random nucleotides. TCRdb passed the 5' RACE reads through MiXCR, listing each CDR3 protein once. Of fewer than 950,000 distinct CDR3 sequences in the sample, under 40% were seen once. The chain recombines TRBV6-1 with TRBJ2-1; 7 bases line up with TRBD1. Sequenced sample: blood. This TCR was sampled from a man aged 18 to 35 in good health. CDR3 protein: CASSEGRGGPYNEQFF. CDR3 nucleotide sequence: TGTGCCAGCAGTGAGGGTAGAGGGGGCCCATACAATGAGCAGTTCTTC.